This TCR beta chain comes out of a study of blood T cell repertoires in COVID-19. As for the study in general: Collection of acute and convalescent COVID-19 samples took place in the United States, Italy and Spain.

Profiling relied on immunoSEQ multiplex PCR, and the TCRdb table lists in-frame clones only, not all of them. Of 440,000 or so clones listed, about 91% were seen once; the top ten hold around 1.5%. V shed 6 bases and J 8 bases; nucleotides not matched to a gene: 7. This CDR3 is 15 amino acids long. The germline gives CDR1 MNHEY, CDR2 SVGEGT. The sequence derives from a woman in her thirties or forties with COVID-19, enrolled during active disease. The V gene is TRBV6-2 or TRBV6-3, the J gene TRBJ2-4; TRBD2 aligns across 13 bases. Sequenced sample: peripheral blood. CDR3 loop: CASSQGLAGADIQYF. The CDR3 coding sequence is TGTGCCAGCAGCCAAGGACTAGCGGGAGCAGACATTCAGTACTTC.